Shown below are 5 T cell receptor beta chains from a single sample sequenced in a study of T-cell reconstitution after alpha-beta-depleted transplantation in children (dated by TCRdb to 2016 to 2017). Receptor amplification or capture employed PCR. These reads were obtained on an Illumina HiSeq 2500. TCR libraries were prepared with molecular barcoding, using unique molecular identifiers to normalize TCRbeta repertoire quantification. TCRdb itself trimmed the public reads at Q25 with fastp, ran MiXCR and retained productive beta chains. Every entry covers one CDR3 protein and lists the most common genes and DNA from its rows. Present in this sample are about 72,000 distinct CDR3 sequences, around 7.9% of which were seen just once. The ten largest account for around 2.6% of the sample. Material: PBMCs from the stem cell graft donor, obtained from the stem cell graft. These receptors all come from a human donor who donated a stem cell graft to a child with acute lymphoblastic leukemia.

This chain links TRBV24-1 with TRBJ2-3, with 9 nucleotides matching TRBD2. The CDR3 runs 16 residues. Germline values: CDR1 KGHDR, CDR2 SFDVKD. The junction had 7 bases not matched to a gene; V was cut back by 4 bases and J by 3 bases. DNA of the CDR3: TGTGCCACCAGTGAACCGCTAGCGGGGAATACAGATACGCAGTATTTT. Translating gives CATSEPLAGNTDTQYF.

This clonotype was detected many times. Here the CDR3 DNA reads TGTGCCAGCAGTTACTCACGGGAAACTGAAGCTTTCTTT. It codes for CASSYSRETEAFF. This chain links TRBV6-5 with TRBJ1-1, with D hard to call. The V gene's germline CDR1 is MNHEY and CDR2 SVGAGI. V was shortened by 0 bases and J by 5 bases, with 7 bases between the two germline ends. The CDR3 has 13 amino acids.

This chain uses TRBV7-2 with TRBJ2-5; D gene uncertain. Per germline, CDR1 SGHTA and CDR2 FQGNSA. Trimming pared 2 bases from V and 7 bases from J, leaving 5 bases between. CDR3 length equals 11 residues. As DNA, the CDR3 is TGTGCCAGCAGCTTAAAAGGGACCCAGTACTTC. Translation gives CASSLKGTQYF.

At least ten counts were recorded for this clonotype. The CDR3 spells CSARVGARGLRDTQYF. DNA of the CDR3: TGCAGTGCTAGAGTGGGAGCGAGGGGATTGAGGGATACGCAGTATTTT. The V call is TRBV20-1, the J call TRBJ2-3, with D possibly being TRBD1 or TRBD2 (5 bases each). Germline V lookup: CDR1 DFQATT, CDR2 SNEGSKA (reference sequence). Trimming took 1 base from V and 6 from J, leaving 20 bases between them. The CDR3 loop spans 16 amino acids.

This clonotype has just a few counts. The chain couples TRBV11-3 to TRBJ2-7; D is possibly TRBD2 (5 bases). Germline CDR1 SGHNT, CDR2 YENEEA. The CDR3 loop spans 13 amino acids. Trimming shortened V by 4 bases and J by 2 bases, and 9 bases separated the two germline ends. CDR3 DNA sequence: TGTGCCAGCAGCTCCCCGAGGGCCTACGAGCAGTACTTC. Its translation is CASSSPRAYEQYF.